Below, 11 T cell receptor beta chains from the same sample are listed, as sequenced in a study of cytomegalovirus exposure and HLA in healthy donors. Primers: 60 Vbeta forward and 13 Jbeta reverse. Some clones are missing from TCRdb's copy, which holds only in-frame ones; the method was immunoSEQ multiplex PCR. The sample includes over 130,000 clones, roughly three fifths of them seen just once. The sample was PBMCs. The receptors derive from a male donor in good health and CMV-seronegative.

The chain recombines TRBV7-8 with TRBJ2-1, with a possible D match to TRBD2 (5 bases). The CDR3 is 15 residues long. Trimming stripped 3 bases from V and 8 bases from J, with 17 bases between. Germline CDR1 reads SGHVS; CDR2 reads FQNEAQ. CDR3 in amino acids: CASSFGLALRDEQFF. The CDR3 region has the DNA TGTGCCAGCAGCTTCGGCCTAGCCTTAAGGGATGAGCAGTTCTTC.

This rearrangement joins TRBV27 to TRBJ2-3, with a possible D match to TRBD1 (6 bases). There are 18 residues in the CDR3. Germline values: CDR1 MNHEY, CDR2 SMNVEV (reference sequence). V gave up 4 bases and J gave up 0 bases, with 20 bases separating them. The CDR3 bases are TGTGCCAGCAGTTGGCGGTCTCAGGGGCGACTTAGCACAGATACGCAGTATTTT. Protein: CASSWRSQGRLSTDTQYF.

The chain has TRBV5-4 and TRBJ2-7; D possibly corresponds to TRBD2 (5 bases). Germline V gene sequence: CDR1 SGHNT, CDR2 YYREEE (reference sequence). The CDR3 totals 13 residues. The ends were cut back, 8 bases at V and 6 bases at J, with 18 bases in the middle. The CDR3 region has the DNA TGTGCCAGAAGTCGGGATCCTGGCCTCGAGCAGTACTTC. Translating gives CARSRDPGLEQYF.

This clone has only a few counts. The rearrangement links TRBV6-5 to TRBJ2-7; D is possibly TRBD2 (6 bases). The CDR3 sequence is 14 residues long. V shed 0 bases and J shed 4 bases, with 10 bases lying between them. Germline CDR1 reads MNHEY; CDR2 reads SVGAGI. This CDR3 is CASSYSTAGYEQYF. CDR3 nucleotide sequence: TGTGCCAGCAGTTACTCGACTGCGGGGTACGAGCAGTACTTC.

This chain connects TRBV19 to TRBJ1-5; 10 positions match TRBD1. This CDR3 has 15 amino acids. The junction had 6 bases not matched to a gene; V was cut back by 5 bases and J by 5 bases. Per the germline V gene, CDR1 is LNHDA and CDR2 is SQIVND (reference sequence). In DNA, the CDR3 is TGTGCCAGTAGTGGGACAGGGGCCCAATATCAGCCCCAGCATTTT. Amino acid sequence: CASSGTGAQYQPQHF.

A single count supports this clone. J is TRBJ1-5 and V is TRBV18; 7 positions agree with TRBD1. V lost 3 bases to trimming and J lost 6 bases; unmatched junction nucleotides: 11. Germline assignment: CDR1 KGHSH and CDR2 LQKENI. The length of the CDR3 is 16 residues. The CDR3 here is CASSPFDRAWGQPQHF. In DNA form, the CDR3 reads TGTGCCAGCTCACCCTTCGACAGGGCATGGGGTCAGCCCCAGCATTTT.

This clone was detected a few times. The gene calls are TRBV2 and TRBJ2-7; D might be TRBD2 (5 bases). Germline-derived CDR1 and CDR2 are SNHLY and FYNNEI. CDR3 length equals 15 residues. V lost 8 bases, J lost 0 bases, and 17 bases lay in between. The CDR3 loop reads CASSSRTGSSYEQYF. For the CDR3, the DNA is TGTGCCAGCTCATCAAGAACGGGGAGCTCCTACGAGCAGTACTTC.

V is TRBV6-4 and J is TRBJ1-2; 7 bases fit TRBD1. CDR3 length: 13 residues. Germline trimming cut 6 bases from V and 8 bases from J; bases unmatched to any gene: 9. Germline loops: CDR1 MRHNA, CDR2 SNTAGT. This CDR3 is CASRQGPEGGYTF. The DNA for the CDR3 is TGTGCCAGCAGACAGGGGCCTGAAGGCGGCTACACCTTC.

This clone has a single count. This rearrangement joins TRBV5-6 to TRBJ1-2; TRBD1 matches at 7 bases. Germline V gene data show CDR1 as SGHDT and CDR2 as YYEEEE. This CDR3 has 15 residues. V trimming: 1 base; J trimming: 4 bases; junction bases outside the gene matches: 7. The CDR3 loop is CASSLILGGGYGYTF. The CDR3, as DNA: TGTGCCAGCAGCTTGATTCTAGGGGGCGGCTATGGCTACACCTTC.

The chain couples TRBV27 to TRBJ2-7; D remains ambiguous. V shed 4 bases and J shed 3 bases, with 7 bases lying between them. CDR1 and CDR2 (germline): MNHEY, SMNVEV (reference sequence). The CDR3 contains 12 residues. CDR3 amino acids: CASSSTDYEQYF. The CDR3 nucleotides are TGTGCCAGCAGTTCCACAGACTACGAGCAGTACTTC.

This chain links TRBV11-2 with TRBJ2-1, with TRBD1 matching 11 bases. Germline CDR1 SGHAT, CDR2 FQNNGV. The CDR3 is 17 amino acids. The V segment lost 5 bases and the J segment 5 bases; nucleotides outside the gene matches: 11. CDR3 residues: CASSGGAGTGGNNEQFF. CDR3 DNA: TGTGCCAGCAGCGGGGGGGCCGGGACAGGGGGGAACAATGAGCAGTTCTTC. Complete variable domain (other parts from reference TRBV11-2 and TRBJ2-1): EAGVAQSPRYKIIEKRQSVAFWCNPISGHATLYWYQQILGQGPKLLIQFQNNGVVDDSQLPKDRFSAERLKGVDSTLKIQPAKLEDSAVYLCASSGGAGTGGNNEQFFGPGTRLTVL.